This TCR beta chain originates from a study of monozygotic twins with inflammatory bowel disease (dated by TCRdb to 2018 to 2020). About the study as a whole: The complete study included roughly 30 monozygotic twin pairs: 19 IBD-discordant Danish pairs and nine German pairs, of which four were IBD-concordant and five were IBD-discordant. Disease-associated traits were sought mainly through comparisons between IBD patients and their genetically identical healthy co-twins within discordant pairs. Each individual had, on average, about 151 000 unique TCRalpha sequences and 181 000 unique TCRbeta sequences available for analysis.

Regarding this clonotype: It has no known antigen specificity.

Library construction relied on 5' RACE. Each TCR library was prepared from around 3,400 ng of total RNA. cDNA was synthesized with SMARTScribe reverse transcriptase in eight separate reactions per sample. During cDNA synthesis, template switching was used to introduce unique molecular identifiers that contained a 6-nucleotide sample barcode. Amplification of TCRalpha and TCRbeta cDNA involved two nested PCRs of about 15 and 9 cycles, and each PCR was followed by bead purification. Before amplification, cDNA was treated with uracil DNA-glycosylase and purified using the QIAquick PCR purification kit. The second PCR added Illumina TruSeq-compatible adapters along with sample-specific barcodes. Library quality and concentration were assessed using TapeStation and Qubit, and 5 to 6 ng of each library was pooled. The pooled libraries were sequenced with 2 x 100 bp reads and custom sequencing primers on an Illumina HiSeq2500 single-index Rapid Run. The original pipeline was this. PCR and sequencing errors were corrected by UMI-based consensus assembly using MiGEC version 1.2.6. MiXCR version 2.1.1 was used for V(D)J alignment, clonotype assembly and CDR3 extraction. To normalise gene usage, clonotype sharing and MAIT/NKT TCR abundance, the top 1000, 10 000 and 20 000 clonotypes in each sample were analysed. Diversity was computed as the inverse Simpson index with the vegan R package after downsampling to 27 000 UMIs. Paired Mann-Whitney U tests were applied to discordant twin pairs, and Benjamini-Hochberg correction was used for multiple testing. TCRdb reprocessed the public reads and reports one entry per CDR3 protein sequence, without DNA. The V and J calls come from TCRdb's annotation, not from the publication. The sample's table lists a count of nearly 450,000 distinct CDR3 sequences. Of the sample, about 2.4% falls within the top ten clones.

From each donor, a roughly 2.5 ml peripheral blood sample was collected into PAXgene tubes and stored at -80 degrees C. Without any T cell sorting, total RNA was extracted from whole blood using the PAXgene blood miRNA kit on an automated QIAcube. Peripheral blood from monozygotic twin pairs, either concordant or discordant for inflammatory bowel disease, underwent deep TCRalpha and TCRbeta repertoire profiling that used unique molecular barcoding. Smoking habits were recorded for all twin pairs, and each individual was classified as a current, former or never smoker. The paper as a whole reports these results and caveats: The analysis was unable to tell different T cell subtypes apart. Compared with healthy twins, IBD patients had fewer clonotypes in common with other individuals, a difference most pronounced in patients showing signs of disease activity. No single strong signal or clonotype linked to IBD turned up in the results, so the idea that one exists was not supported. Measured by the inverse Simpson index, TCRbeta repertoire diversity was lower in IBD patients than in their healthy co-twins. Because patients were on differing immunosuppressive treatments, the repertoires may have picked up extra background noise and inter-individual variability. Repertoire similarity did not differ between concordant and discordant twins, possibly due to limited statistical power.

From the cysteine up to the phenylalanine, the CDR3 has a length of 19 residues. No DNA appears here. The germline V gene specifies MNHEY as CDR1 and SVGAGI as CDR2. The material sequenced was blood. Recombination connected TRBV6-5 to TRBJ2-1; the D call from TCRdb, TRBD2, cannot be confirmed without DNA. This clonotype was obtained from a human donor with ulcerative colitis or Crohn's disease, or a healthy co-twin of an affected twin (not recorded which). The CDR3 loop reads CASSYSFAAGGPLYNEQFF.